This passage covers 31 T cell receptor beta chains from one sample sequenced in a study of cytomegalovirus exposure and HLA in healthy donors (dated by TCRdb to 2015 to 2018). Library preparation employed the immunoSEQ multiplex PCR assay. For the multiplex PCR, a mixture combining 60 forward primers for TCR Vbeta segments and 13 reverse primers for TCR Jbeta segments was used. In its TCRdb copy, this immuneACCESS table keeps in-frame sequences only and misses some clones. Where compared with another copy, unresolved V genes explain less than half of these, and the others have no known cause. This sample's table has entries for over 100,000 clones. 3.7% of the sample belongs to the ten largest clones. The sequenced material came from PBMCs. The receptors originated from a man younger than 45 in good health and CMV-seronegative.

On this clone itself: The junction and the germline gene differ at one end; a read error may be behind it. The rearrangement links TRBV5-1 to TRBJ2-7; 11 bases fit TRBD2. The germline V gene has CDR1 SGHRS and CDR2 YFSETQ. The CDR3 is 17 residues long. In DNA form, the CDR3 reads TGCGCCAGCAGCCCTCCCCCACTAGCGGGGGTCTCCCACGAGCAGTACTTC. Its protein product is CASSPPPLAGVSHEQYF.

The chain uses TRBV2 and TRBJ2-3, with 12 bases matching TRBD2. The V gene end was trimmed by 8 bases and the J gene end by 2 bases; junction bases not matched to a gene: 8. CDR3 length equals 16 residues. Germline V CDR1 and CDR2: SNHLY, FYNNEI. DNA for the CDR3: TGTGCCAGCGGCCGACTAGCGGGGGCCAACACAGATACGCAGTATTTT. This encodes CASGRLAGANTDTQYF. Full variable domain (remainder filled in from reference TRBV2 and TRBJ2-3): EPEVTQTPSHQVTQMGQEVILRCVPISNHLYFYWYRQILGQKVEFLVSFYNNEISEKSEIFDDQFSVERPDGSNFTLKIRSTKLEDSAMYFCASGRLAGANTDTQYFGPGTRLTVL.

CDR3 coding DNA: TGCAGCGTTGTGGAGGGGACAGGGGGCGGCTATGGCTACACCTTC. Protein product: CSVVEGTGGGYGYTF. The chain joins TRBV29-1 to TRBJ1-2; 12 positions agree with TRBD1. The junction had 7 bases not matched to a gene; V was cut back by 4 bases and J by 4 bases. Germline values: CDR1 SQVTM, CDR2 ANQGSEA. This CDR3 region has 15 residues. Filled out from reference TRBV29-1 and TRBJ1-2, the complete variable domain reads SAVISQKPSRDICQRGTSLTIQCQVDSQVTMMFWYRQQPGQSLTLIATANQGSEATYESGFVIDKFPISRPNLTFSTLTVSNMSPEDSSIYLCSVVEGTGGGYGYTFGSGTRLTVV.

The chain couples TRBV28 to TRBJ1-1; 7 bases line up with TRBD1. The junction had 10 bases not matched to a gene; V was cut back by 5 bases and J by 10 bases. The length of the CDR3 is 13 residues. In germline, CDR1 is MDHEN, CDR2 SYDVKM. Written as DNA, the CDR3 is TGTGCCAGCAGTCCGGGACAGATGGCTGGAGCTTTCTTT. Translated: CASSPGQMAGAFF.

CDR3 DNA: TGTGCCATCAGTGAGCCGCTAGCGGACGCCTACGAGCAGTACTTC. The encoded protein is CAISEPLADAYEQYF. This rearrangement joins TRBV10-3 to TRBJ2-7; 7 nucleotides align to TRBD2. V lost 2 bases to trimming and J lost 2 bases; unmatched junction nucleotides: 6. Germline CDR1 and CDR2: ENHRY and SYGVKD. The CDR3 length is 15 residues.

The chain recombines TRBV27 with TRBJ2-1, with a tentative D call TRBD1 (6 bases). Germline-derived CDR1 and CDR2 are MNHEY and SMNVEV (reference sequence). The CDR3 contains 14 residues. V lost 2 bases, J lost 2 bases, and 7 bases lay in between. The CDR3 here is CASSLQGTYNEQFF. DNA for the CDR3: TGTGCCAGCAGTTTACAGGGGACCTACAATGAGCAGTTCTTC.

The chain uses TRBV11-2 and TRBJ2-1; weak D call: TRBD2 (7 bases). Trimming left V 0 bases short and J 9 bases short, with 21 bases between. Germline CDR1 is SGHAT and CDR2 is FQNNGV. The CDR3 extends over 17 amino acids. CDR3 coding DNA: TGTGCCAGCAGCTTAGAGTGGGGGCTAGCGAGGGGGGGTGAGCAGTTCTTC. It encodes CASSLEWGLARGGEQFF.

V gene TRBV18 combines with J gene TRBJ2-7, with 9 bases aligning to TRBD1. The CDR3 totals 14 residues. Trimming removed 4 bases from V and 3 bases from J; junction bases left unmatched: 4. CDR1 is KGHSH, CDR2 LQKENI, per germline. Here the CDR3 reads CASSLGQGYYEQYF. DNA of the CDR3: TGTGCCAGCTCACTCGGACAGGGGTACTACGAGCAGTACTTC.

The chain uses TRBV5-1 and TRBJ2-1; 11 bases line up with TRBD2. The CDR3 has 15 residues. J was trimmed by 9 bases and V by 4 bases; bases with no gene match: 9. CDR1 SGHRS and CDR2 YFSETQ come from the germline V gene. For the CDR3, the DNA is TGCGCCAGCAGCCCCTTAGCGGGGGGGAACGGTGAGCAGTTCTTC. As protein: CASSPLAGGNGEQFF.

The rearrangement uses TRBV9 and TRBJ1-6; weak D call: TRBD1 (5 bases). The CDR3 totals 15 residues. Trimming removed 0 bases from V and 4 bases from J, with 8 bases in between. Germline-derived CDR1 and CDR2 are SGDLS and YYNGEE. The DNA for the CDR3 is TGTGCCAGCAGCGTAGCCGACAGTTATAATTCACCCCTCCACTTT. Translating gives CASSVADSYNSPLHF.

This rearrangement joins TRBV28 to TRBJ1-6; 12 bases match TRBD1. Germline CDR1 reads MDHEN; CDR2 reads SYDVKM. The V gene end was trimmed by 3 bases and the J gene end by 10 bases; junction bases not matched to a gene: 19. The CDR3 is made up of 20 amino acids. The CDR3 is CASSFFSGTGGTAGFSPLHF. Written as DNA, the CDR3 is TGTGCCAGCAGTTTCTTTTCCGGGACAGGGGGCACGGCGGGGTTCTCACCCCTCCACTTT.

The gene calls are TRBV7-8 and TRBJ2-7; D might be TRBD1 (7 bases). V lost 0 bases and J 1 base, leaving 16 bases between the germline ends. The germline gives CDR1 SGHVS, CDR2 FQNEAQ. This CDR3 is built from 17 residues. The CDR3 loop reads CASSLALFRGDSYEQYF. CDR3 nucleotide sequence: TGTGCCAGCAGCTTAGCGCTGTTCAGGGGGGATTCCTACGAGCAGTACTTC.

The rearrangement links TRBV19 to TRBJ2-3, with 7 bases lining up with TRBD1. Trimming removed 5 bases from V and 0 bases from J; junction bases left unmatched: 8. This CDR3 region has 16 residues. The germline V gene encodes CDR1 LNHDA and CDR2 SQIVND (reference sequence). The CDR3 coding sequence is TGTGCCAGTAGTCCTCGGGACAGTCCTAGCACAGATACGCAGTATTTT. Amino acid sequence: CASSPRDSPSTDTQYF.

The chain has TRBV7-2 and TRBJ2-5, with a possible D match to TRBD2 (5 bases). The CDR3 totals 13 residues. Germline V lookup: CDR1 SGHTA, CDR2 FQGNSA. V lost 5 bases, J lost 6 bases, and 13 bases lay in between. The CDR3 is CASSPPASQTQYF. The CDR3 DNA sequence: TGTGCCAGCAGCCCGCCCGCTAGCCAGACCCAGTACTTC.

J is TRBJ1-6 and V is TRBV18; 10 bases agree with TRBD1. V lost 4 bases to trimming and J lost 7 bases; unmatched junction nucleotides: 4. Per germline, CDR1 KGHSH and CDR2 LQKENI. The CDR3 sequence is 15 residues long. The CDR3 DNA reads TGTGCCAGCTCACAGATGGGACAGGGGAATTCACCCCTCCACTTT. Translated, it gives CASSQMGQGNSPLHF.

The rearrangement joins TRBV7-2 to TRBJ1-2, with 7 nucleotides matching TRBD1. Germline V gene lookup returns CDR1 SGHTA and CDR2 FQGNSA. Trimming took 1 base from V and 0 from J; bases not matched to a gene: 2. The CDR3 sequence is 15 residues long. CDR3 sequence (DNA): TGTGCCAGCAGCTTAGGGGGGACAGCTAACTATGGCTACACCTTC. Amino acid sequence: CASSLGGTANYGYTF.

The chain has TRBV13 and TRBJ1-1; no firm D call. Germline-derived CDR1 and CDR2 are PRHDT and FYEKMQ (reference sequence). The CDR3 contains 13 residues. Trimming took off 3 bases at V and 1 base at J, with 6 bases between the two ends. CDR3 sequence: CASSFTRNTEAFF. For the CDR3, the DNA is TGTGCCAGCAGCTTTACCAGGAACACTGAAGCTTTCTTT.

V usage is TRBV5-1 and J usage is TRBJ1-3; a possible D gene is TRBD1 (5 bases). The ends were cut back, 0 bases at V and 10 bases at J, with 8 bases in the middle. Germline values: CDR1 SGHRS, CDR2 YFSETQ. The CDR3 runs 12 residues. The CDR3 spells CASSLGQGTIYF. The CDR3 DNA reads as TGCGCCAGCAGCTTGGGGCAGGGAACCATATATTTT.

This chain links TRBV4-1 with TRBJ2-2; 8 nucleotides agree with TRBD2. Trimming at V came to 8 bases and at J to 0 bases, leaving 2 bases not matched to a gene. CDR1 MGHRA and CDR2 YSYEKL come from the germline V gene. CDR3 length equals 14 residues. CDR3 region: CASQRGSNTGELFF. The CDR3 DNA reads TGCGCCAGCCAGCGGGGGTCGAACACCGGGGAGCTGTTTTTT.

The CDR3 nucleotides are TGCGCCAGCAGCTTTCAAGTGGAGGGGGGGGTAACTGAAGCTTTCTTT. This gives the protein CASSFQVEGGVTEAFF. The chain couples TRBV5-1 to TRBJ1-1, with D maybe TRBD1 (6 bases). The germline gives CDR1 SGHRS, CDR2 YFSETQ. V lost 2 bases and J 5 bases, leaving 19 bases between the germline ends. The CDR3 is 16 amino acids.

The chain joins TRBV5-1 to TRBJ2-7, with D possibly matching TRBD1 (5 bases). V was pared by 3 bases and J by 1 base, with 11 bases between. CDR3 size: 14 residues. In germline, CDR1 is SGHRS, CDR2 YFSETQ. CDR3 DNA sequence: TGCGCCAGCAGCTCTCCAGGGAAGTCCTACGAGCAGTACTTC. Amino acids: CASSSPGKSYEQYF.

This chain uses TRBV19 with TRBJ2-7, with 7 bases identical to TRBD2. V trimming: 2 bases; J trimming: 3 bases; junction bases outside the gene matches: 7. The CDR3 contains 15 residues. Germline CDR1 is LNHDA and CDR2 is SQIVND (reference sequence). The CDR3 is CASSIRGGLLYEQYF. The CDR3 nucleotides are TGTGCCAGTAGTATACGCGGGGGACTCCTCTACGAGCAGTACTTC.

The rearrangement uses TRBV15 and TRBJ1-3; TRBD1 agrees at 8 bases. Germline CDR1 reads LNHNV; CDR2 reads YYDKDF (reference sequence). There are 15 residues in the CDR3. Unmatched junction bases numbered 4, after V lost 4 bases and J lost 2 bases. The CDR3 coding sequence is TGTGCCACCAGCATCGGGACAGGAACTGGAAACACCATATATTTT. Its protein product is CATSIGTGTGNTIYF. Full variable domain (rest looked up from reference TRBV15 and TRBJ1-3): DAMVIQNPRYQVTQFGKPVTLSCSQTLNHNVMYWYQQKSSQAPKLLFHYYDKDFNNEADTPDNFQSRRPNTSFCFLDIRSPGLGDTAMYLCATSIGTGTGNTIYFGEGSWLTVV.

The chain links TRBV6-5 to TRBJ1-2; 7 bases are a match to TRBD1. V shed 0 bases, J shed 7 bases, and the junction held 11 bases outside the gene matches. CDR1 MNHEY and CDR2 SVGAGI come from the germline V gene. The CDR3 runs 16 residues. CDR3 nucleotides: TGTGCCAGCAGTTACTCGACTCCCAGGGGGAGACTTGGCTACACCTTC. This codes for CASSYSTPRGRLGYTF.

A remark on this clone: The junction departs from the called germline gene at one end, perhaps through a read error. The V gene is TRBV4-2, the J gene TRBJ2-1; 9 bases line up with TRBD2. The CDR3 runs to 18 residues. Germline loops: CDR1 LGHNA, CDR2 YNFKEQ. CDR3 residues: CAGSQDWGGLAGTNEQFF. CDR3 DNA sequence: TGTGCCGGCAGCCAAGACTGGGGTGGGCTAGCGGGGACCAATGAGCAGTTCTTC.

This chain links TRBV5-1 with TRBJ1-3; D is uncertain. There are 15 residues in the CDR3. Germline CDR1 reads SGHRS; CDR2 reads YFSETQ. V was clipped by 0 bases and J by 2 bases, with 9 bases between them. CDR3 sequence (DNA): TGCGCCAGCAGCTTGGACGGAGGTACTGGAAACACCATATATTTT. Residues: CASSLDGGTGNTIYF.

CDR3 coding DNA: TGTGCCAGCAGCTTCGAGGGACAGGGGCAGACTGAAGCTTTCTTT. This sequence encodes CASSFEGQGQTEAFF. The chain couples TRBV4-2 to TRBJ1-1; 10 bases are a match to TRBD1. Per germline, CDR1 LGHNA and CDR2 YNFKEQ. Germline trimming cut 5 bases from V and 5 bases from J; bases unmatched to any gene: 8. This CDR3 has 15 residues.

The rearrangement joins TRBV7-9 to TRBJ1-6, with 8 positions matching TRBD1. The CDR3 has 15 amino acids. Trimming took 5 bases from V and 6 from J; bases not matched to a gene: 6. Germline CDR1 is SEHNR and CDR2 is FQNEAQ (reference sequence). CDR3 in DNA: TGTGCCAGCAGCAACCGGGACAGGTTTAATTCACCCCTCCACTTT. Amino acid sequence: CASSNRDRFNSPLHF.

The chain recombines TRBV5-4 with TRBJ2-3, with D possibly being TRBD2 (5 bases). The germline V gene has CDR1 SGHNT and CDR2 YYREEE (reference sequence). The CDR3 consists of 13 residues. Trimming pared 6 bases from V and 1 base from J, leaving 9 bases between. The CDR3 region is CASTYGGTDTQYF. The CDR3 region has the DNA TGTGCCAGCACCTACGGGGGCACAGATACGCAGTATTTT.

The gene calls are TRBV19 and TRBJ2-2, with 7 bases that match TRBD2. Germline assignment: CDR1 LNHDA and CDR2 SQIVND (reference sequence). V lost 4 bases and J lost 2; bases outside the gene matches: 4. This CDR3 spans 15 amino acids. DNA for the CDR3: TGTGCCAGTAGTAAGCTAGCGGTTAACACCGGGGAGCTGTTTTTT. This encodes CASSKLAVNTGELFF.

This rearrangement joins TRBV5-6 to TRBJ1-2; maybe TRBD1 (5 bases). The germline gives CDR1 SGHDT, CDR2 YYEEEE. V lost 5 bases and J 7 bases, leaving 15 bases between the germline ends. This CDR3 spans 13 amino acids. In DNA form, the CDR3 reads TGTGCCAGCAGGCCTGACAGCCGTCCTGGCTACACCTTC. Translation gives CASRPDSRPGYTF.